The entry that follows covers one T cell receptor (beta chain) sequence. Its antigen is not identified. The length of the CDR3 is 13 residues. V was cut by 1 base and J by 0 bases, with 3 bases left in between. CDR1 is SGHTA, CDR2 FQGNSA, per germline. Culture lasted over 9 days before CD4+ T cell isolation. All study participants received two doses of BNT162b2 or mRNA-1273 vaccine. Half-medium changes using IL-2 medium occurred on days 3 and 7. Generated by immunoSEQ multiplex PCR, the TCRdb table keeps only in-frame clones and is missing some. The table lists some 66,000 clones, around 85% of them singletons. This entry comes from a study of vaccination effects on CD4 cells after COVID-19. As for the study in general: Expansion with viral peptide pools was applied to antigen-specific CD4+ T cells by the ViraFEST assay prior to sequencing. Wells each received around 2.1 million PBMC, cultured with 10 IU/ml IL-2 and about 10 ug/ml peptides. General study results and limits: Early timepoints after infection were absent, and convalescent patients were few in the study.

The clonotype was recovered from a human donor who received a COVID-19 vaccine. Sequences were derived from CD4+ T cells from PBMCs cultured without peptide, sampled after COVID-19 vaccination. The chain links TRBV7-2 to TRBJ1-1; no firm D call. The CDR3 sequence is CASSLELNTEAFF. The CDR3 DNA reads as TGTGCCAGCAGCTTAGAGTTGAACACTGAAGCTTTCTTT.